One and the same sample provided the 11 T cell receptor beta chains below, sequenced in a study of cytomegalovirus exposure and HLA in healthy donors. This PCR relied on a set of 60 Vbeta primers and 13 Jbeta primers. Measured with immunoSEQ multiplex PCR; TCRdb has only the in-frame clones, and not every one. This sample yields about 92,000 clones, of which 69% are seen a single time; about 2.9% belongs to the top ten. What was sequenced was PBMCs. The receptors come from a man aged 50 to 60 in good health and CMV-seronegative.

The V and J genes are TRBV5-1 and TRBJ2-3; D ambiguous. Germline values: CDR1 SGHRS, CDR2 YFSETQ. V lost 0 bases and J lost 0, with 11 bases in between. The CDR3 length is 16 residues. This CDR3 reads CASSLAYSPSTDTQYF. The CDR3 nucleotides read TGCGCCAGCAGCTTGGCCTATTCTCCTAGCACAGATACGCAGTATTTT. The full variable domain, in which reference TRBV5-1 and TRBJ2-3 provide the parts outside the CDR3, is KAGVTQTPRYLIKTRGQQVTLSCSPISGHRSVSWYQQTPGQGLQFLFEYFSETQRNKGNFPGRFSGRQFSNSRSEMNVSTLELGDSALYLCASSLAYSPSTDTQYFGPGTRLTVL.

This chain uses TRBV7-9 with TRBJ2-7; D may be TRBD2 (8 bases). Deletions cut 4 bases from V and 0 bases from J, with 19 bases between. This CDR3 is 17 amino acids long. Germline V gives CDR1 SEHNR, CDR2 FQNEAQ (reference sequence). CDR3 bases: TGTGCCAGCAGCTCAGGACAGGTCCTAGCGGGCTCCTACGAGCAGTACTTC. Its protein product is CASSSGQVLAGSYEQYF.

The chain is built from TRBV7-9 and TRBJ1-6, with 7 bases identical to TRBD1. CDR3 length equals 15 residues. Germline CDR1 reads SEHNR; CDR2 reads FQNEAQ (reference sequence). V lost 1 base and J lost 5; bases outside the gene matches: 2. CDR3 protein: CASSLGQGDNSPLHF. CDR3 coding DNA: TGTGCCAGCAGCTTAGGACAGGGCGATAATTCACCCCTCCACTTT.

V is TRBV18 and J is TRBJ2-7; 8 nucleotides match TRBD1. Germline CDR1 and CDR2: KGHSH and LQKENI. This CDR3 region has 16 residues. The trim removed 5 bases at V and 1 base at J, leaving 10 bases unmatched. CDR3 amino acids: CASSTSGTGGSYEQYF. DNA of the CDR3: TGTGCCAGCTCAACATCCGGGACAGGAGGATCCTACGAGCAGTACTTC.

The V call is TRBV15, the J call TRBJ1-5; D not certain. V lost 3 bases to trimming and J lost 9 bases, with 15 bases between them. Germline V gene lookup returns CDR1 LNHNV and CDR2 YYDKDF (reference sequence). This CDR3 has 14 residues. The CDR3 loop reads CATSRARRFRPQHF. DNA for the CDR3: TGTGCCACCAGCAGGGCCCGGAGATTTCGGCCCCAGCATTTT.

The gene calls are TRBV4-2 and TRBJ2-3, with TRBD2 matching over 10 bases. CDR3 length equals 16 residues. Unmatched junction bases numbered 9, after V lost 4 bases and J lost 5 bases. The V gene's germline CDR1 is LGHNA and CDR2 YNFKEQ. The CDR3, as DNA: TGTGCCAGCAGCCTCCTAGCGGGGGTTTTGATAGATACGCAGTATTTT. Translation gives CASSLLAGVLIDTQYF.

The sample holds one count of this clone. This chain uses TRBV19 with TRBJ2-2; 9 bases are a match to TRBD1. The CDR3 spans 15 residues. In germline, CDR1 is LNHDA, CDR2 SQIVND (reference sequence). Losses at the gene ends were 6 bases for V and 4 bases for J; bases not matched to a gene: 6. The DNA of the CDR3 is TGTGCCAGTAGCCTGTTGACAGGGGGCACCGGGGAGCTGTTTTTT. It translates to CASSLLTGGTGELFF. The whole variable domain, remainder taken from reference TRBV19 and TRBJ2-2, is DGGITQSPKYLFRKEGQNVTLSCEQNLNHDAMYWYRQDPGQGLRLIYYSQIVNDFQKGDIAEGYSVSREKKESFPLTVTSAQKNPTAFYLCASSLLTGGTGELFFGEGSRLTVL.

This chain uses TRBV5-1 with TRBJ1-2; D gene unclear. The ends were cut back, 3 bases at V and 1 base at J, with 10 bases in the middle. This CDR3 region has 14 residues. CDR1 and CDR2 from the germline V gene are SGHRS and YFSETQ. CDR3 in DNA: TGCGCCAGCAGCTCTGGAGGCTTTAACTATGGCTACACCTTC. Its protein is CASSSGGFNYGYTF.

The count of this clone is one. V usage is TRBV9 and J usage is TRBJ2-1; D ambiguous. The CDR3 spans 11 residues. CDR1 and CDR2 from the germline V gene are SGDLS and YYNGEE. Between the trimmed V and J ends, which lost 3 bases and 6 bases, there was a span of 4 bases. DNA for the CDR3: TGTGCCAGCAGCGACATCAATGAGCAGTTCTTC. It codes for CASSDINEQFF.

The chain links TRBV11-2 to TRBJ2-1, with a possible D match to TRBD2 (5 bases). Trimming cost V 1 base and J 2 bases, with 9 bases left between them. There are 15 residues in the CDR3. Germline assignment: CDR1 SGHAT and CDR2 FQNNGV. The CDR3 sequence is CASSLGGSAYNEQFF. The CDR3 bases are TGTGCCAGCAGCTTAGGAGGGAGTGCCTACAATGAGCAGTTCTTC. Full variable domain (missing parts from reference TRBV11-2 and TRBJ2-1): EAGVAQSPRYKIIEKRQSVAFWCNPISGHATLYWYQQILGQGPKLLIQFQNNGVVDDSQLPKDRFSAERLKGVDSTLKIQPAKLEDSAVYLCASSLGGSAYNEQFFGPGTRLTVL.

The genes are TRBV29-1 and TRBJ2-7, with 9 bases aligning to TRBD1. Germline V CDR1 and CDR2: SQVTM, ANQGSEA. The ends lost 6 bases at V and 4 bases at J; junction bases unmatched: 1. This CDR3 has 11 amino acids. CDR3 residues: CSVGTGYEQYV. The CDR3 DNA reads TGCAGCGTCGGGACAGGGTACGAGCAGTACGTC.